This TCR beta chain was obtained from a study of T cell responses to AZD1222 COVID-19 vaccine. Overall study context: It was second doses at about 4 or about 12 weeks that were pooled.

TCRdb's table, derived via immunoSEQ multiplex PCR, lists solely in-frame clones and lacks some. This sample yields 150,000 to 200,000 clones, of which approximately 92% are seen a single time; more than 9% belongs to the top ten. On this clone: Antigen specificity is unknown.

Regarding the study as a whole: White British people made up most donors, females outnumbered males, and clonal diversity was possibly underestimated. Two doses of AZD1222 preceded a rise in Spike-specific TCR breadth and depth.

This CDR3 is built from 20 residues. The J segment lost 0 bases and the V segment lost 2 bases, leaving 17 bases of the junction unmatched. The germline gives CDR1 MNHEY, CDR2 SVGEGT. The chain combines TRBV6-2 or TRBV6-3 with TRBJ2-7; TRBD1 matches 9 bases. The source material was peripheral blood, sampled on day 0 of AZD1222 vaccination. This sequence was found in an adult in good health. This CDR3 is CASSYPTLGQGYPSSYEQYF. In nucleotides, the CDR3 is TGTGCCAGCAGTTACCCGACCCTTGGACAGGGGTATCCCAGCTCCTACGAGCAGTACTTC.